This T cell receptor (beta chain) derives from a study of a mutant IDH1 vaccine in newly diagnosed glioma. Some clones are missing from TCRdb's copy, which holds only in-frame ones; the method was immunoSEQ multiplex PCR. The sample comprises more than 80,000 clones, 83% of which are singletons, and around 7.4% rests with the top ten. Time point denoted: baseline, week 1 (first vaccination visit). The sample's treatment: pre-vaccination baseline after standard-of-care therapy. The sample was PBMCs, taken from a glioma patient treated with radiotherapy, temozolomide or both. The clonotype originates from a woman between 50 and 59 years old with glioma.

Here the CDR3 DNA reads TGTGCCAGCAGCGTAACTATGTATGAGCAGTTCTTC. Residues: CASSVTMYEQFF. The chain uses TRBV9 and TRBJ2-1; D is uncertain. CDR1 SGDLS and CDR2 YYNGEE come from the germline V gene. Trimming stripped 1 base from V and 8 bases from J, with 7 bases between. The CDR3 spans 12 residues.